These 11 T cell receptor beta chains came from one sample sequenced in a study of T cells in tumors after PD-1 blockade (dated by TCRdb to about 2019). The receptor library was made with the immunoSEQ multiplex PCR assay. Here the immuneACCESS table is served through TCRdb, limited to in-frame sequences with V and J called. Missing clones are a known gap in these copies; in checked studies unresolved V genes cover under half, and the rest lacks a known reason. Recorded for this sample are some 1,900 clones; roughly 69% of them occurred a single time. 15% of the sample goes to the ten largest clones. The sample's time point label, in plain terms: before anti-PD-1 therapy. The sample consisted of tumor tissue, taken before anti-PD-1 treatment. These receptors all come from a human donor with basal cell carcinoma.

V gene TRBV10-3 combines with J gene TRBJ2-7; weak D call: TRBD2 (6 bases). V was pared by 2 bases and J by 6 bases, with 23 bases between. Germline loops: CDR1 ENHRY, CDR2 SYGVKD. This CDR3 has 17 residues. The DNA of the CDR3 is TGTGCCATCAGTGAGGGAGGGGCCACTCTAGGGCGCGGCGAGCAGTACTTC. This codes for CAISEGGATLGRGEQYF.

The chain employs TRBV5-4 and TRBJ1-1, with D unclear. V was shortened by 2 bases and J by 1 base, with 15 bases between the two germline ends. This CDR3 is 16 amino acids long. CDR1 SGHNT and CDR2 YYREEE come from the germline V gene (reference sequence). The CDR3 sequence is CASSFGNRAANTEAFF. The CDR3 DNA reads as TGTGCCAGCAGCTTCGGGAATAGGGCCGCGAACACTGAAGCTTTCTTT.

This clone showed up just once. The genes are TRBV5-1 and TRBJ2-1; 9 bases fit TRBD1. After removal of 3 bases from V and 6 bases from J, the junction contained 4 bases not matched to a gene. Germline lookup yields CDR1 SGHRS and CDR2 YFSETQ. The CDR3 length is 14 residues. CDR3 in DNA: TGCGCCAGCAGCTGGGGACAGGGTTCCAATGAGCAGTTCTTC. Translation gives CASSWGQGSNEQFF.

The V and J genes are TRBV15 and TRBJ1-3, with no clear D. Per the germline V gene, CDR1 is LNHNV and CDR2 is YYDKDF (reference sequence). The germline V and J ends were trimmed by 9 bases and 4 bases, with 10 bases remaining between them. The CDR3 has 12 residues. Written as DNA, the CDR3 is TGTGCCACGACCAACATCGGAAACACCATATATTTT. It yields the protein CATTNIGNTIYF.

The chain recombines TRBV9 with TRBJ2-1, with 7 nucleotides matching TRBD2. CDR3 size: 14 residues. J was trimmed by 13 bases and V by 4 bases; bases with no gene match: 14. Germline CDR1 and CDR2: SGDLS and YYNGEE. CDR3 DNA sequence: TGTGCCAGCAGCCCCGGGTGGCGGGAGTCGGATCAGTTCTTC. Protein product: CASSPGWRESDQFF.

This chain uses TRBV19 with TRBJ1-5, with no clear D. Germline CDR1 reads LNHDA; CDR2 reads SQIVND (reference sequence). V was pared by 3 bases and J by 0 bases, with 12 bases between. This CDR3 region has 16 residues. CDR3 nucleotide sequence: TGTGCCAGTAGTATTCCGCCAGATTATAGCAATCAGCCCCAGCATTTT. Protein product: CASSIPPDYSNQPQHF.

This chain connects TRBV10-1 to TRBJ1-1; TRBD1 matches 9 bases. V dropped 6 bases and J dropped 5; count of bases not matched to a gene: 7. The CDR3 sequence is 14 residues long. Germline CDR1 WNHNN, CDR2 SYGVQD (reference sequence). DNA for the CDR3: TGCGCCAGCAGACAGGGGGCGCTTTGGACTGAAGCTTTCTTT. Protein: CASRQGALWTEAFF.

This clone was picked up a small number of times. The chain couples TRBV5-1 to TRBJ2-3, with 10 bases fitting TRBD2. The V and J ends lost 4 bases and 3 bases, in that order; junction bases with no gene match: 8. Germline lookup yields CDR1 SGHRS and CDR2 YFSETQ. The CDR3 totals 16 residues. CDR3 sequence reads: CASSTAAGGTTDTQYF. Written as DNA, the CDR3 is TGCGCCAGCAGCACCGCAGCGGGGGGGACTACAGATACGCAGTATTTT.

This clone was observed a single time. The rearrangement joins TRBV6-5 to TRBJ1-1, with TRBD1 identical over 7 bases. V lost 2 bases and J lost 6; bases outside the gene matches: 0. Germline-derived CDR1 and CDR2 are MNHEY and SVGAGI. This CDR3 is 12 amino acids long. The CDR3 region has the DNA TGTGCCAGCAGTTACGGGACAGCTGAAGCTTTCTTT. It codes for CASSYGTAEAFF.

This clone was recorded only once. This chain links TRBV5-1 with TRBJ2-1; D unclear. Germline V lookup: CDR1 SGHRS, CDR2 YFSETQ. V lost 1 base and J 0 bases, leaving 2 bases between the germline ends. The CDR3 runs to 13 residues. The CDR3: CASSLSSYNEQFF. The CDR3 coding sequence is TGCGCCAGCAGCTTGTCCTCCTACAATGAGCAGTTCTTC.

V and J are TRBV5-1 and TRBJ2-7; the D call may be TRBD1 or TRBD2 (5 bases each). The CDR3 loop spans 13 amino acids. Germline assignment: CDR1 SGHRS and CDR2 YFSETQ. Trimming pared 1 base from V and 6 bases from J, leaving 11 bases between. CDR3 protein: CASSLLGVREQYF. In DNA form, the CDR3 reads TGCGCCAGCAGCTTGTTGGGGGTACGCGAGCAGTACTTC.